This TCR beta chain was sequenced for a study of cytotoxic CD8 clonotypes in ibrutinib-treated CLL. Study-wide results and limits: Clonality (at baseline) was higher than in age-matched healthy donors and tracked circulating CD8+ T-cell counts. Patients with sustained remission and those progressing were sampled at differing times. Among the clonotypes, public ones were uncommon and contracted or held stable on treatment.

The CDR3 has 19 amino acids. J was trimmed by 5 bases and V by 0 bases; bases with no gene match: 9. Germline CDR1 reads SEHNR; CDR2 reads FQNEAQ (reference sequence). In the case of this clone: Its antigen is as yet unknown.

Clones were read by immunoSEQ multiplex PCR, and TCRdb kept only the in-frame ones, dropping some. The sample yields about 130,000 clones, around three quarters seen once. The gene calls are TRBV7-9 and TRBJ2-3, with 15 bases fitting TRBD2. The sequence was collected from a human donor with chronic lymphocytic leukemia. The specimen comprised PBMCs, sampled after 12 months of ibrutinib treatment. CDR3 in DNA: TGTGCCAGCAGCTTAGCATTTGCCGGACTAGCGGGAGGGCTAGATACGCAGTATTTT. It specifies CASSLAFAGLAGGLDTQYF.